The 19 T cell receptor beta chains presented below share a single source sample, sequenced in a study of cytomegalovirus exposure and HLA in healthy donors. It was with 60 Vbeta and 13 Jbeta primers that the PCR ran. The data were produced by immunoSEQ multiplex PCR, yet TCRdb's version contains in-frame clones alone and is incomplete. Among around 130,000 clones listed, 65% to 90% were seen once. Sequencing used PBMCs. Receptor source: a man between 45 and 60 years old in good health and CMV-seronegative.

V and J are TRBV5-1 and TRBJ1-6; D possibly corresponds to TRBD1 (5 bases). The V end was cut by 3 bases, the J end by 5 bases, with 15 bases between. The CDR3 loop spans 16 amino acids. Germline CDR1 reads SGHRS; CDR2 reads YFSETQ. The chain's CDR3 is CASSSRGGVHNSPLHF. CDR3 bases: TGCGCCAGCAGCTCGCGGGGGGGAGTGCATAATTCACCCCTCCACTTT.

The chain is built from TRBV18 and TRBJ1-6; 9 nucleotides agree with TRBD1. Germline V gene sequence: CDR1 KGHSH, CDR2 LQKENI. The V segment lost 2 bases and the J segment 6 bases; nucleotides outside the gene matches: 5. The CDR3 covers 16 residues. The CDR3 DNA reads TGTGCCAGCTCACCATTTGGGACAGGGCTTAATTCACCCCTCCACTTT. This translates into CASSPFGTGLNSPLHF.

In DNA, the CDR3 is TGTGCCAGCAGCCGAGACAGGTACGAGCAGTACTTC. Translated: CASSRDRYEQYF. The chain joins TRBV9 to TRBJ2-7; TRBD1 is a possible D gene (6 bases). Looked up from germline, CDR1 is SGDLS and CDR2 is YYNGEE. Trimming shortened V by 4 bases and J by 4 bases, and 9 bases separated the two germline ends. The CDR3 consists of 12 residues.

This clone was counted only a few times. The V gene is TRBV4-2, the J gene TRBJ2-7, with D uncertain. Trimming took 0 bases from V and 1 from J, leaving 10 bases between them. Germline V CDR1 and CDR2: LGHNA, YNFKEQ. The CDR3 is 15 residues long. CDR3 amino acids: CASSQEGDGSYEQYF. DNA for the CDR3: TGTGCCAGCAGCCAAGAAGGTGACGGGTCCTACGAGCAGTACTTC.

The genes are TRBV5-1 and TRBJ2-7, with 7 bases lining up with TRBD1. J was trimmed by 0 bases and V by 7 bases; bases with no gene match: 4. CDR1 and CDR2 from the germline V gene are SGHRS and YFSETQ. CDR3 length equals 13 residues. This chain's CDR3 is CASRRTGSYEQYF. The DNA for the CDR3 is TGCGCCAGCCGGAGGACAGGCTCCTACGAGCAGTACTTC. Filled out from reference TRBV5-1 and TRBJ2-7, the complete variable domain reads KAGVTQTPRYLIKTRGQQVTLSCSPISGHRSVSWYQQTPGQGLQFLFEYFSETQRNKGNFPGRFSGRQFSNSRSEMNVSTLELGDSALYLCASRRTGSYEQYFGPGTRLTVT.

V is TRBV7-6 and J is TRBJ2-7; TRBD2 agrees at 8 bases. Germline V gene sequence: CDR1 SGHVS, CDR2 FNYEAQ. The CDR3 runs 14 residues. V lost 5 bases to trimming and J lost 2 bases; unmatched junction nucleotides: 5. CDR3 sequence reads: CASSKSGGTYEQYF. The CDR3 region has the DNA TGTGCCAGCAGCAAAAGCGGGGGAACCTACGAGCAGTACTTC.

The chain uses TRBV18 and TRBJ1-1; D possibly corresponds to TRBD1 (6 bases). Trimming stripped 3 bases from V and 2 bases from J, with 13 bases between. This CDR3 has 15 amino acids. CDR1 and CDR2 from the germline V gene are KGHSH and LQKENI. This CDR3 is CASSPRTDTNTEAFF. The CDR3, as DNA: TGTGCCAGCTCACCCCGGACAGATACAAACACTGAAGCTTTCTTT. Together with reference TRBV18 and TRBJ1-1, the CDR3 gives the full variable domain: NAGVMQNPRHLVRRRGQEARLRCSPMKGHSHVYWYRQLPEEGLKFMVYLQKENIIDESGMPKERFSAEFPKEGPSILRIQQVVRGDSAAYFCASSPRTDTNTEAFFGQGTRLTVV.

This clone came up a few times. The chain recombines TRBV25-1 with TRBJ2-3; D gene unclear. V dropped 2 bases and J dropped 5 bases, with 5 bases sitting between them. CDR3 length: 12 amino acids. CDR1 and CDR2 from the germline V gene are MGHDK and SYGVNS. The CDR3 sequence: CASSEAGDTQYF. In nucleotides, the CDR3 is TGTGCCAGCAGTGAAGCAGGAGATACGCAGTATTTT.

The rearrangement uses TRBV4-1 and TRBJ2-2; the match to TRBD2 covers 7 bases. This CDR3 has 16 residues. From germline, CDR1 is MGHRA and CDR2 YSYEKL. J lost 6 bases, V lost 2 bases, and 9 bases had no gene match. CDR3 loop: CASSQPLAALPGELFF. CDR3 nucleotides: TGCGCCAGCAGCCAACCGCTAGCGGCGCTCCCCGGGGAGCTGTTTTTT.

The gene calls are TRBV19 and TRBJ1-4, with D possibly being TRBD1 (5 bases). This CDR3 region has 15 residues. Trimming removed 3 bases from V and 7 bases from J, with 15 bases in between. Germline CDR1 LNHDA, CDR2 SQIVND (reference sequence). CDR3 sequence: CASSISGKIGEKLFF. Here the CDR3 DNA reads TGTGCCAGTAGTATTTCAGGGAAAATCGGTGAAAAACTGTTTTTT.

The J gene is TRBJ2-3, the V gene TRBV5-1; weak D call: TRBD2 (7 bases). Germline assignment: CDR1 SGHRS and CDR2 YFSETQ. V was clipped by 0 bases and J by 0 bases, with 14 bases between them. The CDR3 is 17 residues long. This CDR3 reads CASSLVAAGTSTDTQYF. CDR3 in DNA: TGCGCCAGCAGCTTGGTGGCAGCGGGGACAAGCACAGATACGCAGTATTTT.

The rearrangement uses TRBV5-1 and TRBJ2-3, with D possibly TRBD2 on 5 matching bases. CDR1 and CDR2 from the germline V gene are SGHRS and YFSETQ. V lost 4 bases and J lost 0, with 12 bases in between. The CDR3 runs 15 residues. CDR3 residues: CASSKIRGSTDTQYF. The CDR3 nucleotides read TGCGCCAGCAGCAAAATACGGGGAAGCACAGATACGCAGTATTTT.

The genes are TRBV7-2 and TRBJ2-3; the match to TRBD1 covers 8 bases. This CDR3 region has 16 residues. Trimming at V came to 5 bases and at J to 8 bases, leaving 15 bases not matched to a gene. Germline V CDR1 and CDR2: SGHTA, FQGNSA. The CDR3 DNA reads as TGTGCCAGCAGCCCCAGGGGGCCAGGGGGGACGGGTACGCAGTATTTT. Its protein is CASSPRGPGGTGTQYF.

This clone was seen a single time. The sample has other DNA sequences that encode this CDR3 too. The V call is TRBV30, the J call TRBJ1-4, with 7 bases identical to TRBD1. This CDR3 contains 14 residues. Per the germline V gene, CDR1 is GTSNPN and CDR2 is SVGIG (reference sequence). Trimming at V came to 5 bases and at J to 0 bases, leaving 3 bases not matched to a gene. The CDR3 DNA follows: TGTGCCTGGGCGGGACAGCCAACTAATGAAAAACTGTTTTTT. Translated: CAWAGQPTNEKLFF.

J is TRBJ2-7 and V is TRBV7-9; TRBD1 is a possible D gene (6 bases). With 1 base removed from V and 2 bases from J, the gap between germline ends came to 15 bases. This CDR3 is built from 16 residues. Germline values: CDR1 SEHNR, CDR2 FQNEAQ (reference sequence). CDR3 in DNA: TGTGCCAGCAGCTTAGTGCCTACCGACAGGCCCTACGAGCAGTACTTC. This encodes CASSLVPTDRPYEQYF.

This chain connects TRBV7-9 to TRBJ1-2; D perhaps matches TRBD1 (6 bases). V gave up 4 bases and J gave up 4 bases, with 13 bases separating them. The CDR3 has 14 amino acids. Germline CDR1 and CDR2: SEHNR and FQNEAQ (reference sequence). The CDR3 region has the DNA TGTGCCAGCAGCTCCCCCGGGGGGCCCTATGGCTACACCTTC. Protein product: CASSSPGGPYGYTF.

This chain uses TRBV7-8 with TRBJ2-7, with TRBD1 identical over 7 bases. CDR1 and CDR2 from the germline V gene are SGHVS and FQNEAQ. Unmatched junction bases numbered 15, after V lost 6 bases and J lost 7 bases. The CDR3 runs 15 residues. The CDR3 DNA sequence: TGTGCCAGCAGTCCTACCGGGACAGCCCAGCGGGAGCAGTACTTC. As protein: CASSPTGTAQREQYF.

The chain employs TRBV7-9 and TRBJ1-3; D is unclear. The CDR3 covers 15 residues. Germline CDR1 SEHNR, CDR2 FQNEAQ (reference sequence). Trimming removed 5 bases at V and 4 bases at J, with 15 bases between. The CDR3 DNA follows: TGTGCCAGCAGCGCGACAAGGCCTGCAGGAAACACCATATATTTT. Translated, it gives CASSATRPAGNTIYF.

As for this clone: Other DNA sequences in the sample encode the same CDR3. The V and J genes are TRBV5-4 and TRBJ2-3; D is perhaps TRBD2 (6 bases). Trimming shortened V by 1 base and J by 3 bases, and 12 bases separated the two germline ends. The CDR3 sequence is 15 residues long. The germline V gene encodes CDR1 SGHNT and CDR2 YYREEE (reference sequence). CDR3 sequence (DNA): TGTGCCAGCAGCTTGAGGGGACTTCGGACAGATACGCAGTATTTT. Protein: CASSLRGLRTDTQYF.